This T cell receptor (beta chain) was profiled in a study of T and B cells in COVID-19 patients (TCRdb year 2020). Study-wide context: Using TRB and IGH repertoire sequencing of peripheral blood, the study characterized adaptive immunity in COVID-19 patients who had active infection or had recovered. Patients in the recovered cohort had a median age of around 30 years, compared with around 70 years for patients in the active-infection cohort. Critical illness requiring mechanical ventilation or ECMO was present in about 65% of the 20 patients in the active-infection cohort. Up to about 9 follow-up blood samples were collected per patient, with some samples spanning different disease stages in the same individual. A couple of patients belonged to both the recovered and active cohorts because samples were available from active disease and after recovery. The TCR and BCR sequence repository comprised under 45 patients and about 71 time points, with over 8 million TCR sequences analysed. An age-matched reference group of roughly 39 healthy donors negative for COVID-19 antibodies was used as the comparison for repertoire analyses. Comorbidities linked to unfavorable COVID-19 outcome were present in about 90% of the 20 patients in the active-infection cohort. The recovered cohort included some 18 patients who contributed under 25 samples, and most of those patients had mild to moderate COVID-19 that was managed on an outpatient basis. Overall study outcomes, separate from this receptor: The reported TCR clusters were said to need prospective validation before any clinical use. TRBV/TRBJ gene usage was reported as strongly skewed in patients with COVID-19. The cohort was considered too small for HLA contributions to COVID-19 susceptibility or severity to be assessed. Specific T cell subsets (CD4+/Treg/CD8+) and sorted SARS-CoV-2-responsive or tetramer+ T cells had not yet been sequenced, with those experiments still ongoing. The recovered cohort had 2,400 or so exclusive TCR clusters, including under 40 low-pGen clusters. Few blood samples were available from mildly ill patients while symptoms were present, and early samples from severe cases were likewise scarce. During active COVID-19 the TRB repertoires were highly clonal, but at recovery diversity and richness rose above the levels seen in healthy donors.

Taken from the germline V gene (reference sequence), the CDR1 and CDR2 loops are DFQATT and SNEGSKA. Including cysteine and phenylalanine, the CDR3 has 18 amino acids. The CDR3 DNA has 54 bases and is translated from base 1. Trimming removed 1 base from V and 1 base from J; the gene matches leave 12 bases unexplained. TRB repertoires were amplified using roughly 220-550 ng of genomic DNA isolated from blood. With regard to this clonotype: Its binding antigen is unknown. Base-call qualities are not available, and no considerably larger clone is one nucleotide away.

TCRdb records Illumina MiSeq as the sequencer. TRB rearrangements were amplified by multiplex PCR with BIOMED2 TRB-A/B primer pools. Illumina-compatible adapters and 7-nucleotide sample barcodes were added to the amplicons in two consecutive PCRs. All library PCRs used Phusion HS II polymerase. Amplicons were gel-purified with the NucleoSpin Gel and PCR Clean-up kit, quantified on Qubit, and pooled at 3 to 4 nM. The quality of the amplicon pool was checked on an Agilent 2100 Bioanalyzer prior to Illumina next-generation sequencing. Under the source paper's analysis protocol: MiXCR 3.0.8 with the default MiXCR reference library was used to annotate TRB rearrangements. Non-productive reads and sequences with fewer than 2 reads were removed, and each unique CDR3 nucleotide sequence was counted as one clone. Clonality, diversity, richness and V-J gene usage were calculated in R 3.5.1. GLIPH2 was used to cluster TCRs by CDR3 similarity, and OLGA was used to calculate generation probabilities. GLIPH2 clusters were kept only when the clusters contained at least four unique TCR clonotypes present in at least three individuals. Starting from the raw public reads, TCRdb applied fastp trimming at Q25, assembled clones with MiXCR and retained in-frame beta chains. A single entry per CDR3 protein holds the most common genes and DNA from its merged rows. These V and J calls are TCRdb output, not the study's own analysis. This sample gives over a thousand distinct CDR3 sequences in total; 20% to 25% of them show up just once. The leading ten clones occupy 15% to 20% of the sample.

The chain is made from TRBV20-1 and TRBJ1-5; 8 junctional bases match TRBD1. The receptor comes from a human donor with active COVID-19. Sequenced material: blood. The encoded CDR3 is CSARGGRGQLGSNQPQHF. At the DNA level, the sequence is TGCAGTGCTAGAGGGGGCAGGGGGCAGTTGGGGAGCAATCAGCCCCAGCATTTT.